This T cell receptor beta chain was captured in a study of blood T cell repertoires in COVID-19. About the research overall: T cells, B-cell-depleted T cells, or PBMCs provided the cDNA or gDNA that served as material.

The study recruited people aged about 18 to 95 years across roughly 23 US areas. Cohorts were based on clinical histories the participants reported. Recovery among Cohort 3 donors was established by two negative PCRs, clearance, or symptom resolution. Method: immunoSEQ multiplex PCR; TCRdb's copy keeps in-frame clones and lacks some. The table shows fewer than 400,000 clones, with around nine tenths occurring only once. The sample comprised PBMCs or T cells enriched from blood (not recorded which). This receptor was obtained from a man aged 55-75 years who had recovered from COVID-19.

The DNA of the CDR3 is TGCGCCAGCTCCCGGGTCGGGGGCAATCAGCCCCAGCATTTT. As protein: CASSRVGGNQPQHF. The gene calls are TRBV4-1 and TRBJ1-5; the D is unclear. CDR1 MGHRA and CDR2 YSYEKL come from the germline V gene. The CDR3 totals 14 residues. Trimming shortened V by 8 bases and J by 2 bases, and 13 bases separated the two germline ends.